The present T cell receptor (beta chain) was sequenced within a study of response to subunit inactivated influenza vaccine. Whole-study results and caveats: The authors suggested that few new T cells are recruited per seasonal influenza vaccination.

TCRdb redid the calling of the RT-PCR reads with MiXCR, one entry per CDR3 protein. The sample consists of about 500,000 distinct CDR3 sequences, more than 15% of them appearing once. Trimming left V 0 bases short and J 3 bases short, with 12 bases between. Germline CDR1 reads LGHNA; CDR2 reads YNFKEQ. This CDR3 region has 15 residues. To note about this clonotype: As yet, its antigen is unknown.

The origin of this receptor is a man in his fifties or sixties who received an inactivated influenza vaccine. The chain joins TRBV4-2 to TRBJ2-7, with D unclear. Sample: CD4+ T cells sorted from PBMCs, taken less than 30 months after vaccination. In nucleotides, the CDR3 is TGTGCCAGCAGCCAAGAAGGCATAGGATTCTACGAGCAGTACTTC. This translates into CASSQEGIGFYEQYF.